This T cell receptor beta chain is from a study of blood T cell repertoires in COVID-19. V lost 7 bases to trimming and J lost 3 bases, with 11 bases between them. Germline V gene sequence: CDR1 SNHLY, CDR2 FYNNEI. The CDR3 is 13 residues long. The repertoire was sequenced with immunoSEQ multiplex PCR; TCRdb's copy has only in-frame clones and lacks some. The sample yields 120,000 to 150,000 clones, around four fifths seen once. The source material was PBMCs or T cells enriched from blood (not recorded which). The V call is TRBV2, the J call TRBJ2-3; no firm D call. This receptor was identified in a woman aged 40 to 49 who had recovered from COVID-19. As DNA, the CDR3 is TGTGCCAGCACCCCACGACTGACAGATACGCAGTATTTT. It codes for CASTPRLTDTQYF.